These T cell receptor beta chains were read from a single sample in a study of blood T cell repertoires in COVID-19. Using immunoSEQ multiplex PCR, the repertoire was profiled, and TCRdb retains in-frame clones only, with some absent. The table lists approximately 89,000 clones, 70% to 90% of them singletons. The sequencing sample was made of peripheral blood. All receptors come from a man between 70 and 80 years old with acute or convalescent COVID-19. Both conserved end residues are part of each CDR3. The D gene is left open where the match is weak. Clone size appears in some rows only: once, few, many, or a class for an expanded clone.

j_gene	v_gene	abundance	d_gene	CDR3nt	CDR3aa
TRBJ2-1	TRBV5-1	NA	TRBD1	TGCGCCAGCAGCTCTTCGACAGGGGGCCTCGACAATGAGCAGTTCTTC	CASSSSTGGLDNEQFF
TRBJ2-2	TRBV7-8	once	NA	TGTGCCAGCAGCTTTATGCGGGGTTACACCGGGGAGCTGTTTTTT	CASSFMRGYTGELFF
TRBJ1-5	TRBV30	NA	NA	TGTGCCTGGAAAGGGGGTAGCAATCAGCCCCAGCATTTT	CAWKGGSNQPQHF
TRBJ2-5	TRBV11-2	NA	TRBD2	TGTGCCAGCACGTCCGGGTTGAAGCGGGGGCAAGAGACCCAGTACTTC	CASTSGLKRGQETQYF
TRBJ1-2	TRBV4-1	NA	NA	TGCGCCAGCAGCCAAGAAGGAGAGTCTCGGTATGGCTACACCTTC	CASSQEGESRYGYTF
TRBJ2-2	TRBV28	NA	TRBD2	TGTGCCAGCAGTCCAACGGGGGGGCTGGGCACCGGGGAGCTGTTTTTT	CASSPTGGLGTGELFF
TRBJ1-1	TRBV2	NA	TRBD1	TGTGCCAGCAGATTACAGGGGTACTCGAACACTGAAGCTTTCTTT	CASRLQGYSNTEAFF
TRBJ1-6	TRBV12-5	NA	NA	TGTGCTAGTGGTTTGACAAAGGGCCGAGCACCGGGACTCTATAATTCACCCCTCCACTTT	CASGLTKGRAPGLYNSPLHF
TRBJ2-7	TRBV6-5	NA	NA	TGTGCCAGCAGGAGGTCGGACTACTCCTACGAGCAGTACTTC	CASRRSDYSYEQYF
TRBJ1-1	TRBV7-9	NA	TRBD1	TGTGCCAGCAGCTTAAGTGGACAGGGCACTGAAGCTTTCTTT	CASSLSGQGTEAFF
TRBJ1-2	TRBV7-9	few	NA	TGTGCCAGCAGCTTAATACGGGGGAACTATGGCTACACCTTC	CASSLIRGNYGYTF
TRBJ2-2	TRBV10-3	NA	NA	TGTGCCATCGGGACAACGGAAGGGAACACCGGGGAGCTGTTTTTT	CAIGTTEGNTGELFF
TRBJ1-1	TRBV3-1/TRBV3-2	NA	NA	TGTGCCAGCAGCCAAGGGCAGATGTGGACTGAAGCTTTCTTT	CASSQGQMWTEAFF
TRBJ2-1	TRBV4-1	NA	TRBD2	TGCGCCAGCAGAAAATGGGGGGGCTCCTACAATGAGCAGTTCTTC	CASRKWGGSYNEQFF
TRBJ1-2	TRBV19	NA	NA	TGTGCCAGTAACCATCCCCAGGCCCTCTATGGCTACACCTTC	CASNHPQALYGYTF
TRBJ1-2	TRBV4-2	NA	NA	TGTGCCAGCAGCCAAGAGGGAGCTGGCTACACCTTC	CASSQEGAGYTF
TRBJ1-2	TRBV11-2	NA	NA	TGTGCCAGCAGCTCCTTACGGGTTGAGCCCTACACCTTC	CASSSLRVEPYTF
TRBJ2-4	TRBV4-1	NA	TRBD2	TGCGCCAGCAGCCAAGATTCCCCTCTAGCGGGGGGGGTAGCCAAAAACATTCAGTACTTC	CASSQDSPLAGGVAKNIQYF
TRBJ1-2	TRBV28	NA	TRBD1	TGTGCCAGCCGGGACAGGGGTTACGACTATGGCTACACCTTC	CASRDRGYDYGYTF
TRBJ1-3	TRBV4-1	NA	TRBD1	TGCGCCAGCAGCCAAGATCTTCCGGGACAGGGCGGGGCTGGAAACACCATATATTTT	CASSQDLPGQGGAGNTIYF
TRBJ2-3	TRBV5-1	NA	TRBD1	TGCGCCAGCAGCCGACAGGGGGTCAGCGCAGATACGCAGTATTTT	CASSRQGVSADTQYF
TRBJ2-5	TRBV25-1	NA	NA	TGTGCCACTAGCAGGGGCGTTCAAGAGACCCAGTACTTC	CATSRGVQETQYF
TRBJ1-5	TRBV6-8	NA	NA	TGTGCCAGCAGTTTTCGACACTGCAATCAGCCCCAGCATTTT	CASSFRHCNQPQHF
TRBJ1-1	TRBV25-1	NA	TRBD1	TGTGCCAGCAGTGACCGCCCGATCACAGGGGAGAGGGTAGCTTTCTTT	CASSDRPITGERVAFF
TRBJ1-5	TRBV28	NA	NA	TGTGCCAGCAGGGGGGGAAATCAGCCCCAGCATTTT	CASRGGNQPQHF
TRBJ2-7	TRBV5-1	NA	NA	TGCGCCAGCAGCTTGGCGAGGACTGGGTTCGAGCAGTACTTC	CASSLARTGFEQYF
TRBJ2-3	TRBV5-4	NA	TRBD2	TGTGCCAGCAGCGGGGATGCGGGACTAGCGATAGATACGCAGTATTTT	CASSGDAGLAIDTQYF
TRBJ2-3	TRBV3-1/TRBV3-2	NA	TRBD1	TGTGCCAGCAGCCAAGCCAGGGGGTTAGATACGCAGTATTTT	CASSQARGLDTQYF
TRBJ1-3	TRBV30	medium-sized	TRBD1	TGTGCCTGGAGTCACAGGGGTTTCACTGGAAACACCATATATTTT	CAWSHRGFTGNTIYF
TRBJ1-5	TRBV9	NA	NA	TGTGCCAGCAGCCGGACGGGAGATAGCAATCAGCCCCAGCATTTT	CASSRTGDSNQPQHF
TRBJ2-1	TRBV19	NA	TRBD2	TGTGCCAGTAGTCCCTCGACTAGCGGGGGATCCTACAATGAGCAGTTCTTC	CASSPSTSGGSYNEQFF
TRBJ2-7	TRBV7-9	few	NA	TGTGCCAGCAGCTTAGGCGGGGCTCTTCTTGGCCACGAGCAGTACTTC	CASSLGGALLGHEQYF
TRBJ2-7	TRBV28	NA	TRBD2	TGTGCCAGCAGTTCACGGGGGGGGAACGAGCAGTACTTC	CASSSRGGNEQYF
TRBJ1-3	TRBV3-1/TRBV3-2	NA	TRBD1	TGTGCCAGCAGCCGGACAGGGGGAAACTCTGGAAACACCATATATTTT	CASSRTGGNSGNTIYF
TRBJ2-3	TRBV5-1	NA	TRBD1	TGCGCCAGCAGCCGGGACAGGGCTCACACAGATACGCAGTATTTT	CASSRDRAHTDTQYF
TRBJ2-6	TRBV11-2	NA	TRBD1	TGTGCCAGCAGCTTAAGGACAGGGCCCTCTGGGGCCAACGTCCTGACTTTC	CASSLRTGPSGANVLTF
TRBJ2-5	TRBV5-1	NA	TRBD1	TGCGCCAGCAGGGTGGTCGGCACAGGGGGCGAAGAGACCCAGTACTTC	CASRVVGTGGEETQYF
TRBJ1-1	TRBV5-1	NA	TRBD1	TGCGCCAGCACCAATAATTTCTGGACAGGGAACACTGAAGCTTTCTTT	CASTNNFWTGNTEAFF
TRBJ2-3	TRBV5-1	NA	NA	TGCGCCAGCAGCTTTACGGGGGACACAGATACGCAGTATTTT	CASSFTGDTDTQYF
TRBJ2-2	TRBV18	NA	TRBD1	TGTGCCAGCTCACCAAGGAAACAGGGGGCGAACGGGGAGCTGTTTTTT	CASSPRKQGANGELFF
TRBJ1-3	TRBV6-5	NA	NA	TGTGCCAGCACTCTCGCGCTCCCCTCTGGAAACACCATATATTTT	CASTLALPSGNTIYF
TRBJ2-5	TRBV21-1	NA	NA	TGTGCCAGCAGCAACGGACTAGCGGGGGGGCAAGAGACCCAGTACTTC	CASSNGLAGGQETQYF
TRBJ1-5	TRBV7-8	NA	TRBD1	TGTGCCAGCAGCTTGACAGGGGGCTCCTATCAGCCCCAGCATTTT	CASSLTGGSYQPQHF
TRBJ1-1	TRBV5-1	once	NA	TGCGCCAGCAGCCCCGACAGTTTGAACACTGAAGCTTTCTTT	CASSPDSLNTEAFF
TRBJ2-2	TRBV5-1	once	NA	TGCGCCAGCAGCTCCGACCACCTAGACGGGGAGCTGTTTTTT	CASSSDHLDGELFF
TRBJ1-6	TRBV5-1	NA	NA	TGCGCCAGCAGCTTAGAACCGAGTAATTCACCCCTCCACTTT	CASSLEPSNSPLHF
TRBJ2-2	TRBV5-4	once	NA	TGTGCCAGCAGCTTGGTAGCAGAGAACACCGGGGAGCTGTTTTTT	CASSLVAENTGELFF
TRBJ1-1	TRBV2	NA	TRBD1	TGTGCCAGCATCAGGGGGACAGGTAATTTTTTTGGGGAAGCTTTCTTT	CASIRGTGNFFGEAFF
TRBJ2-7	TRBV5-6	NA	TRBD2	TGTGCCAGCAGCTTGATCGGGGGGACCTCCTACGAGCAGTACTTC	CASSLIGGTSYEQYF
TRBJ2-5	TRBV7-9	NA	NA	TGTGCCAGCAGCCAAGCCCCTCGGGGGGAGACCCAGTACTTC	CASSQAPRGETQYF
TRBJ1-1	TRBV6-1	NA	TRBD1	TGTGCCAGCATAAGAAGGACAGGGCTCGTAGAAGCTTTCTTT	CASIRRTGLVEAFF
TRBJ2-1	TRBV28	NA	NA	TGTGCCAGCAGACGTACTCATGAGCAGTTCTTC	CASRRTHEQFF
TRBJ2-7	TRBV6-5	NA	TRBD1	TGTGCCAGCAGTAAGACAGGGGGCTACGAGCAGTACTTC	CASSKTGGYEQYF
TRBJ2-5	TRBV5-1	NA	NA	TGCGCCAGCAGACCTACCCAAGAGACCCAGTACTTC	CASRPTQETQYF
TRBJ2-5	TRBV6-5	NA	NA	TGTGCCAGCAGAAATACAGGGTTGGAGACCCAGTACTTC	CASRNTGLETQYF
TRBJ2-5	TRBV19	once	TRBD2	TGTGCCAGTAGTATAGCTGAGCGGGGGGGCGCAGAGACCCAGTACTTC	CASSIAERGGAETQYF
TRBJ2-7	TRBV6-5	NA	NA	TGTGCCAGCAGAAACTTCCGGGATGCCTACGAGCAGTACTTC	CASRNFRDAYEQYF
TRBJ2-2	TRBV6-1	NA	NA	TGTGCCAGCAGTGTCAGACAGGTCTTAGGGGGCACCGGGGAGCTGTTTTTT	CASSVRQVLGGTGELFF